The rows below give T cell receptor beta chains drawn from one sample of a study of CD8+ T cells in alopecia areata. Clones were read by immunoSEQ multiplex PCR, and TCRdb kept only the in-frame ones, dropping some. The sample lists about 120,000 clones, 50% to 55% occurring once. The sample here was CD4+ T cells sorted from blood, taken at week 4, from a patient treated with tofacitinib. These receptors all stem from a human donor with alopecia areata. CDR3s include the opening cysteine and the closing phenylalanine or tryptophan. Fields, in order: J gene, CDR3 length, clone size, V gene, D gene, CDR3 protein, CDR3 DNA. D genes are given only for firm matches. Some rows mark clone size as missing; the rest say once, few, many or name a class of expanded clone.

TRBJ2-3,13,-,TRBV7-9,-,CASSLSRTDTQYF,TGTGCCAGCAGCTTATCCCGCACAGATACGCAGTATTTT
TRBJ2-7,11,-,TRBV29-1,-,CSVDTYYEQYF,TGCAGCGTTGACACATACTACGAGCAGTACTTC
TRBJ2-7,14,-,TRBV7-9,-,CASSFGGPPYEQYF,TGTGCCAGCAGCTTCGGGGGACCACCCTACGAGCAGTACTTC
TRBJ1-2,13,few,TRBV11-2,-,CASSYQGSYGYTF,TGTGCCAGCAGCTATCAGGGGAGCTATGGCTACACCTTC
TRBJ1-1,13,-,TRBV11-2,-,CASSPQRYTEAFF,TGTGCCAGCAGCCCCCAGCGTTACACTGAAGCTTTCTTT
TRBJ1-5,15,-,TRBV6-6,TRBD1,CASRARQGGDQPQHF,TGTGCCAGCAGGGCGAGACAGGGCGGGGATCAGCCCCAGCATTTT
TRBJ2-1,16,few,TRBV7-2,TRBD2,CASSSPSTSGGGEQFF,TGTGCCAGCAGCTCCCCCTCAACTAGCGGAGGGGGGGAGCAGTTCTTC
TRBJ2-7,13,few,TRBV25-1,TRBD2,CASRTSGRGEQYF,TGTGCCAGCAGGACTAGCGGGAGGGGGGAGCAGTACTTC
TRBJ1-2,13,-,TRBV10-3,-,CAISEGGFAGYTF,TGTGCCATCAGTGAAGGGGGGTTCGCTGGCTACACCTTC
TRBJ1-4,14,-,TRBV29-1,-,CSVEGGQDNEKLFF,TGCAGCGTTGAGGGTGGCCAGGATAATGAAAAACTGTTTTTT
TRBJ2-1,14,-,TRBV5-1,-,CASSAGGGYNEQFF,TGCGCCAGCAGCGCTGGCGGCGGGTACAATGAGCAGTTCTTC
TRBJ1-3,14,few,TRBV19,-,CATQTQSSGNTIYF,TGTGCCACCCAAACCCAAAGCTCTGGAAACACCATATATTTT